These 22 T cell receptor beta chains were sequenced from one sample in a study of graft-versus-host responses after intestinal transplantation. These receptors' targets are unknown. Only in-frame clones appear in the TCRdb table, and some are missing; sequencing was by immunoSEQ multiplex PCR. There are about 120,000 clones in the sample; roughly 93% occur only once, and around 0.55% lies in the top ten. Sample: unstimulated CD8+ T cells sorted from spleen or lymph node cells, taken before intestinal transplant. The receptors derive from a human donor who received an intestinal transplant.

The V call is TRBV28, the J call TRBJ1-1; TRBD1 aligns across 10 bases. Germline V lookup: CDR1 MDHEN, CDR2 SYDVKM. V lost 6 bases and J lost 4; bases outside the gene matches: 8. The CDR3 loop spans 15 amino acids. CDR3 amino acids: CASSIRTGGGTEAFF. The CDR3 coding sequence is TGTGCCAGCAGCATTCGGACAGGGGGAGGCACTGAAGCTTTCTTT.

This clone came up once. The rearrangement uses TRBV2 and TRBJ2-1; 10 bases align to TRBD2. The CDR3 runs to 14 residues. Germline values: CDR1 SNHLY, CDR2 FYNNEI. Unmatched junction bases numbered 2, after V lost 2 bases and J lost 7 bases. The DNA of the CDR3 is TGTGCCAGCAGTGAATCTAGCGGGAGAAATGAGCAGTTCTTC. Translation gives CASSESSGRNEQFF.

The CDR3 loop reads CASSMGAVAYEQYF. As DNA, the CDR3 is TGTGCCAGTAGTATGGGGGCAGTCGCCTACGAGCAGTACTTC. The chain is built from TRBV19 and TRBJ2-7; D may be TRBD1 (6 bases). Germline CDR1 is LNHDA and CDR2 is SQIVND (reference sequence). V was shortened by 3 bases and J by 2 bases, with 11 bases between the two germline ends. CDR3 length: 14 amino acids. Filled out from reference TRBV19 and TRBJ2-7, the complete variable domain reads DGGITQSPKYLFRKEGQNVTLSCEQNLNHDAMYWYRQDPGQGLRLIYYSQIVNDFQKGDIAEGYSVSREKKESFPLTVTSAQKNPTAFYLCASSMGAVAYEQYFGPGTRLTVT.

The DNA for the CDR3 is TGTGCCAGTAGCACAGGGGCCGTTAATGAAAAACTGTTTTTT. Translated: CASSTGAVNEKLFF. The V call is TRBV19, the J call TRBJ1-4, with 7 bases aligning to TRBD1. The CDR3 has 14 residues. Per the germline V gene, CDR1 is LNHDA and CDR2 is SQIVND (reference sequence). The V segment lost 6 bases and the J segment 4 bases; nucleotides outside the gene matches: 5.

CDR3 in amino acids: CASSQDTTYEQYF. CDR3 coding DNA: TGTGCCAGCAGCCAAGATACCACCTACGAGCAGTACTTC. The chain uses TRBV14 and TRBJ2-7; D not certain. This CDR3 is 13 amino acids long. Germline V gene data show CDR1 as SGHDN and CDR2 as FVKESK. Between the trimmed V and J ends, which lost 0 bases and 2 bases, there was a span of 5 bases. Using reference TRBV14 and TRBJ2-7 for the parts outside the CDR3, the full variable domain is EAGVTQFPSHSVIEKGQTVTLRCDPISGHDNLYWYRRVMGKEIKFLLHFVKESKQDESGMPNNRFLAERTGGTYSTLKVQPAELEDSGVYFCASSQDTTYEQYFGPGTRLTVT.

The chain couples TRBV7-2 to TRBJ2-5; D might be TRBD2 (5 bases). Germline lookup yields CDR1 SGHTA and CDR2 FQGNSA. This CDR3 is built from 15 residues. Trimming cost V 1 base and J 4 bases, with 13 bases left between them. The DNA for the CDR3 is TGTGCCAGCAGCTTAGAACCCGGGATGGGAGAGACCCAGTACTTC. Its protein product is CASSLEPGMGETQYF. The entire variable domain, with the rest obtained from reference TRBV7-2 and TRBJ2-5, is as follows: GAGVSQSPSNKVTEKGKDVELRCDPISGHTALYWYRQSLGQGLEFLIYFQGNSAPDKSGLPSDRFSAERTGGSVSTLTIQRTQQEDSAVYLCASSLEPGMGETQYFGPGTRLLVL.

The gene calls are TRBV5-8 and TRBJ2-1, with 10 bases matching TRBD2. The CDR3 loop spans 17 amino acids. V gave up 5 bases and J gave up 6 bases; unmatched junction bases: 14. Germline V CDR1 and CDR2: SGHTS, YDEGEE. CDR3 in DNA: TGTGCCAGCAGTACTAATGGACTAGCGGCGTACTCCAATGAGCAGTTCTTC. Amino acids: CASSTNGLAAYSNEQFF.

This chain joins TRBV6-1 and TRBJ1-5, with a weak D call TRBD1 (5 bases). V gave up 2 bases and J gave up 5 bases, with 13 bases separating them. This CDR3 is built from 15 residues. Per the germline V gene, CDR1 is MNHNS and CDR2 is SASEGT. CDR3 loop: CASSESGGPHQPQHF. CDR3 bases: TGTGCCAGCAGTGAAAGCGGGGGACCCCATCAGCCCCAGCATTTT.

The CDR3 DNA follows: TGCGCCAGCAGCTTGGCCGGGGCAGGGTCTGGAAACACCATATATTTT. Amino acid sequence: CASSLAGAGSGNTIYF. The genes are TRBV5-1 and TRBJ1-3, with D perhaps TRBD1 (5 bases). Trimming took 0 bases from V and 1 from J, leaving 11 bases between them. Germline V CDR1 and CDR2: SGHRS, YFSETQ. This CDR3 is built from 16 residues. The entire variable domain, with the rest obtained from reference TRBV5-1 and TRBJ1-3, is as follows: KAGVTQTPRYLIKTRGQQVTLSCSPISGHRSVSWYQQTPGQGLQFLFEYFSETQRNKGNFPGRFSGRQFSNSRSEMNVSTLELGDSALYLCASSLAGAGSGNTIYFGEGSWLTVV.

The chain carries TRBV4-1 and TRBJ1-1; a weak D match, TRBD1 (6 bases). CDR1 and CDR2 from the germline V gene are MGHRA and YSYEKL. Deletions cut 3 bases from V and 1 base from J, with 24 bases between. The CDR3 is 19 amino acids. The CDR3 protein is CASSHPYRDTSRGNTEAFF. Here the CDR3 DNA reads TGCGCCAGCAGCCACCCATACCGGGACACATCTCGAGGGAACACTGAAGCTTTCTTT.

Concerning this clone: At one of its ends the junction is not consistent with the germline gene, which may arise from a read error. The rearrangement links TRBV4-1 to TRBJ2-2; D may be TRBD1 or TRBD2 (5 bases each). Germline CDR1 is MGHRA and CDR2 is YSYEKL. This CDR3 is built from 15 residues. The CDR3 is CASSLRDGNTGELLF. CDR3 DNA sequence: TGCGCCAGCAGCCTGAGGGACGGAAACACCGGGGAGCTGCTTTTT.

This chain connects TRBV2 to TRBJ1-2; D remains ambiguous. CDR3 length: 14 amino acids. Germline CDR1 SNHLY, CDR2 FYNNEI. The V end was cut by 10 bases, the J end by 2 bases, with 17 bases between. This CDR3 is CANQQRGSNYGYTF. Here the CDR3 DNA reads TGTGCCAATCAGCAGCGGGGATCGAACTATGGCTACACCTTC.

On this clone: The sample carries other DNA sequences with the same CDR3. The gene calls are TRBV13 and TRBJ2-7, with no clear D. This CDR3 is 13 amino acids long. Germline V gene lookup returns CDR1 PRHDT and CDR2 FYEKMQ (reference sequence). V dropped 0 bases and J dropped 0 bases, with 3 bases sitting between them. The CDR3: CASSLGSSYEQYF. CDR3 sequence (DNA): TGTGCCAGCAGCTTAGGAAGCTCCTACGAGCAGTACTTC.

This chain links TRBV29-1 with TRBJ2-1; D is possibly TRBD1 or TRBD2 (5 bases each). The germline V gene encodes CDR1 SQVTM and CDR2 ANQGSEA. This CDR3 is built from 12 residues. V lost 3 bases to trimming and J lost 10 bases, with 13 bases between them. DNA for the CDR3: TGCAGCGTTGAGATAGGATGGGGGGAGCAGTTCTTC. Its protein is CSVEIGWGEQFF.

The rearrangement joins TRBV28 to TRBJ1-1, with D possibly TRBD1 on 5 matching bases. The CDR3 runs 15 residues. V was trimmed by 2 bases and J by 7 bases, leaving 17 bases between them. Germline V gene sequence: CDR1 MDHEN, CDR2 SYDVKM. The CDR3 protein is CASSLRMAGKDEAFF. The CDR3 DNA reads TGTGCCAGCAGTTTAAGGATGGCAGGGAAGGATGAAGCTTTCTTT.

The count of this clone is one. The V gene is TRBV25-1, the J gene TRBJ2-1; TRBD2 might be the D (5 bases). Trimming took off 3 bases at V and 6 bases at J, with 12 bases between the two ends. The germline gives CDR1 MGHDK, CDR2 SYGVNS. The CDR3 runs 14 residues. CDR3 sequence: CASSDRGGANEQFF. CDR3 DNA: TGTGCCAGCAGTGATAGAGGAGGAGCCAATGAGCAGTTCTTC.

V usage is TRBV5-1 and J usage is TRBJ2-3; TRBD2 matches 9 bases. CDR1 is SGHRS, CDR2 YFSETQ, per germline. CDR3 length: 17 amino acids. J lost 4 bases, V lost 3 bases, and 12 bases had no gene match. The CDR3 coding sequence is TGCGCCAGCAGCTCGCCGCTAGCGGGATATAGCCCAGATACGCAGTATTTT. Translation: CASSSPLAGYSPDTQYF.

This clone is a singleton in its sample. This chain connects TRBV27 to TRBJ2-1, with 7 nucleotides matching TRBD2. The J segment lost 7 bases and the V segment lost 2 bases, leaving 5 bases of the junction unmatched. The CDR3 runs 14 residues. CDR1 and CDR2 from the germline V gene are MNHEY and SMNVEV (reference sequence). The CDR3 loop reads CASSLVAGLNEQFF. CDR3 nucleotide sequence: TGTGCCAGCAGTTTAGTAGCGGGTTTGAATGAGCAGTTCTTC.

A note on this clone: This CDR3 is also generated by other DNA sequences in the sample. The V gene is TRBV5-1, the J gene TRBJ2-1, with D unresolved. The CDR3 runs to 15 residues. CDR1 and CDR2 (germline): SGHRS, YFSETQ. V gave up 0 bases and J gave up 0 bases, with 7 bases separating them. The CDR3 spells CASSLGLSSYNEQFF. The CDR3, as DNA: TGCGCCAGCAGCTTGGGTCTTAGCTCCTACAATGAGCAGTTCTTC.

This chain's CDR3 is CASSLGPGLARVVRADTQYF. The CDR3 DNA follows: TGTGCCAGCAGCTTGGGACCGGGACTAGCGAGAGTGGTCCGCGCAGATACGCAGTATTTT. The rearrangement uses TRBV5-4 and TRBJ2-3; 10 bases map to TRBD2. Trimming removed 0 bases from V and 4 bases from J; junction bases left unmatched: 17. The CDR3 extends over 20 amino acids. From germline, CDR1 is SGHNT and CDR2 YYREEE (reference sequence).

This chain uses TRBV12-5 with TRBJ1-2; D is unclear. CDR3 length equals 13 residues. V was clipped by 2 bases and J by 3 bases, with 7 bases between them. Germline CDR1 reads LGHNT; CDR2 reads FRNRAP. The CDR3 region is CASGLSPYYGYTF. The CDR3 DNA sequence: TGTGCTAGTGGTTTGAGCCCCTACTATGGCTACACCTTC.

The chain joins TRBV6-4 to TRBJ2-1, with TRBD1 matching 8 bases. This CDR3 is built from 14 residues. V dropped 6 bases and J dropped 8; count of bases not matched to a gene: 9. Germline CDR1 MRHNA, CDR2 SNTAGT. The CDR3 here is CASSDTGTGHEQFF. The CDR3 nucleotides read TGTGCCAGCAGCGACACCGGGACAGGCCATGAGCAGTTCTTC.